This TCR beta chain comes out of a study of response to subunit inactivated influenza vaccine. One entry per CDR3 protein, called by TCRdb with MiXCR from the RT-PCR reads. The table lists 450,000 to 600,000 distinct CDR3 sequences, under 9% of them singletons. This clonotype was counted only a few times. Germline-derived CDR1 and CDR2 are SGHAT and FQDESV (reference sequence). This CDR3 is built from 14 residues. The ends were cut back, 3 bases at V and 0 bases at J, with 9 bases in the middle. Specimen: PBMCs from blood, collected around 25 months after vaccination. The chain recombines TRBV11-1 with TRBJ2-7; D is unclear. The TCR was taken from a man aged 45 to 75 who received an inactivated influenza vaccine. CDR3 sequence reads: CASSFRRNSYEQYF. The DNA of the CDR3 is TGTGCCAGCAGCTTCCGCAGGAACTCCTACGAGCAGTACTTC.